A selection of T cell receptor beta chains follows, all from one sample in a study of T cells in Graves' hyperthyroidism and ophthalmopathy. Each CDR3 protein is one row after TCRdb ran MiXCR on the multiplex PCR reads. The sample has around 690,000 distinct CDR3 sequences, roughly 17% seen once. The source material was blood. Receptors were obtained from a man in his fifties with Graves' hyperthyroidism. Both conserved end residues are part of each CDR3. A D gene is named only where the DNA matches it firmly. Size values are once, few and many counts, or a class for expanded clones, and some rows have none.

CDR3aa,CDR3nt,v_gene,j_gene,d_gene,abundance
CASTPLGGGVWDEQYF,TGTGCCAGCACCCCATTGGGCGGGGGAGTTTGGGACGAGCAGTACTTC,TRBV5-5,TRBJ2-7,TRBD2,few
CASTHRQESYEQYF,TGTGCCAGCACCCACCGACAGGAGTCCTACGAGCAGTACTTC,TRBV12-3/TRBV12-4,TRBJ2-7,.,few
CASEGGSLAGDNEQFF,TGTGCCAGCGAAGGGGGAAGCCTAGCGGGGGACAATGAGCAGTTCTTC,TRBV2,TRBJ2-1,TRBD2,many
CASSYSSDVSNQPQHF,TGTGCCAGCAGTTACTCGAGTGACGTTAGCAATCAGCCCCAGCATTTT,TRBV6-5,TRBJ1-5,.,few
CATSRETDQETQYF,TGTGCCACCAGCAGAGAGACGGATCAAGAGACCCAGTACTTC,TRBV15,TRBJ2-5,.,.
CSVGNRDRVHEQYF,TGCAGCGTTGGTAACCGGGACAGGGTACACGAGCAGTACTTC,TRBV29-1,TRBJ2-7,TRBD1,many
CASSLGGSGADTQYF,TGTGCCAGCAGTTTAGGCGGGAGTGGCGCAGATACGCAGTATTTT,TRBV28,TRBJ2-3,TRBD2,many
CASSRDRGLTGELFF,TGTGCCAGCAGTCGGGACAGGGGGCTAACCGGGGAGCTGTTTTTT,TRBV6-1,TRBJ2-2,TRBD1,.
CAISESPGREEQYF,TGTGCCATCAGTGAGTCCCCGGGCCGGGAGGAGCAGTACTTC,TRBV10-3,TRBJ2-7,.,few
CASSLIGGRGYEQYF,TGTGCCAGCAGTTTAATTGGCGGGAGAGGCTACGAGCAGTACTTC,TRBV28,TRBJ2-7,TRBD2,many
CASSDPGLGSDAQYF,TGTGCCAGCAGTGACCCGGGACTAGGGTCAGATGCGCAGTATTTT,TRBV6-1,TRBJ2-3,TRBD2,.
CASSLTAEGRRGRYEQYF,TGTGCCAGCAGTTTAACCGCGGAGGGTCGGAGAGGGCGTTACGAGCAGTACTTC,TRBV27,TRBJ2-7,.,many
CAWTYGYRGSTEAFF,TGTGCCTGGACCTACGGTTACAGGGGGAGCACTGAAGCTTTCTTT,TRBV30,TRBJ1-1,TRBD1,few
CASSPGGGRFEAFF,TGTGCCAGCAGCCCAGGGGGGGGCAGGTTTGAAGCTTTCTTT,TRBV3-1,TRBJ1-1,TRBD1,many
CASSEPGTSGEQYF,TGCGCCAGCAGTGAGCCCGGGACTAGTGGGGAGCAGTACTTC,TRBV10-2,TRBJ2-7,TRBD2,.
CASGVGDNQPQHF,TGTGCCAGCGGGGTTGGGGATAACCAGCCCCAGCATTTT,TRBV6-1,TRBJ1-5,.,few
CASSDRRANQPQHF,TGTGCCAGCAGTGATCGACGTGCTAATCAGCCCCAGCATTTT,TRBV6-1,TRBJ1-5,.,many
CASSFPSGIRELFF,TGTGCCAGTAGTTTTCCTAGCGGGATCCGGGAGCTGTTTTTT,TRBV19,TRBJ2-2,TRBD2,many
CASSQGRLAGTGELFF,TGTGCCAGCAGCCAAGGCAGACTAGCGGGAACCGGGGAGCTGTTTTTT,TRBV3-1,TRBJ2-2,TRBD2,few
CASTNHVGEQFF,TGTGCCAGCACGAACCATGTGGGTGAGCAGTTCTTC,TRBV7-9,TRBJ2-1,.,.
CSATLTSVYEQYF,TGCAGTGCCACCTTGACTAGCGTCTACGAGCAGTACTTC,TRBV20-1,TRBJ2-7,TRBD2,many
CASSVGTGGFTEAFF,TGCGCCAGCAGCGTAGGGACAGGGGGTTTCACTGAAGCTTTCTTT,TRBV5-1,TRBJ1-1,TRBD1,many
CSARGGQGVKETQYF,TGCAGTGCTAGGGGGGGACAGGGGGTAAAAGAGACCCAGTACTTC,TRBV20-1,TRBJ2-5,TRBD1,.
CASSLPVDHTEAFF,TGTGCCAGCAGTCTCCCGGTTGATCACACTGAAGCTTTCTTT,TRBV28,TRBJ1-1,.,many
CASSSPGREAGELFF,TGTGCCAGCAGCTCTCCCGGACGGGAGGCGGGGGAGCTGTTTTTT,TRBV7-9,TRBJ2-2,TRBD2,.
CASSLMDSSYNEQFF,TGTGCCAGCAGCTTAATGGATAGCTCCTACAATGAGCAGTTCTTC,TRBV7-9,TRBJ2-1,.,many
CAGSRDDAGELFF,TGTGCCGGGTCCCGGGACGATGCGGGGGAGCTGTTTTTT,TRBV18,TRBJ2-2,.,.
CASSTGQGDPGANVLTF,TGTGCCAGCAGTACGGGACAGGGAGACCCTGGGGCCAACGTCCTGACTTTC,TRBV6-1,TRBJ2-6,TRBD1,.